This T cell receptor beta chain was recovered during a study of blood T cell repertoires in COVID-19. Study details: There were acute and convalescent COVID-19 samples, and they came from the United States, Italy and Spain. PBMCs, B-cell-depleted T cells, or T cells provided the cDNA or gDNA that made up the material.

The repertoire was sequenced with immunoSEQ multiplex PCR; TCRdb's copy has only in-frame clones and lacks some. The repertoire includes 150,000 to 200,000 clones, roughly 80% of them detected once, and around 15% sits in the top ten. Germline lookup yields CDR1 LGHNA and CDR2 YSLEER. The length of the CDR3 is 17 residues. Trimming stripped 0 bases from V and 0 bases from J, with 12 bases between. The rearrangement links TRBV4-3 to TRBJ1-5, with no clear D. The source material was peripheral blood. The TCR comes from a man in his 60s with active or convalescent COVID-19. The CDR3 is CASSQERSDLSNQPQHF. CDR3 nucleotide sequence: TGCGCCAGCAGCCAAGAGCGGTCAGACCTTAGCAATCAGCCCCAGCATTTT.